The 30 T cell receptor beta chains given below trace back to one sample, sequenced in a study of control samples from healthy donors and cancer patients. TCRdb's table, derived via immunoSEQ multiplex PCR, lists solely in-frame clones and lacks some. There are around 110,000 clones in the sample; 80% to 90% occur only once, and about 1.1% lies in the top ten. The sequenced material came from PBMCs. All receptors come from a woman aged 50 to 60 with colorectal cancer.

This rearrangement joins TRBV18 to TRBJ2-3; 12 bases fit TRBD2. V lost 3 bases to trimming and J lost 6 bases; unmatched junction nucleotides: 4. CDR1 is KGHSH and CDR2 is LQKENI in the germline V gene. This CDR3 is built from 15 residues. CDR3 DNA: TGTGCCAGCTCACCGCTAGCGGGGGGGCCGGATACGCAGTATTTT. It encodes CASSPLAGGPDTQYF.

The chain has TRBV6-4 and TRBJ1-1, with TRBD1 matching 7 bases. The CDR3 runs 14 residues. Looked up from germline, CDR1 is MRHNA and CDR2 is SNTAGT. Unmatched junction bases numbered 7, after V lost 4 bases and J lost 5 bases. Here the CDR3 DNA reads TGTGCCAGCAGTGCCCGGGACAGAGAAACTGAAGCTTTCTTT. Protein product: CASSARDRETEAFF.

The rearrangement links TRBV11-2 to TRBJ1-3, with D unclear. CDR1 and CDR2 (germline): SGHAT, FQNNGV. This CDR3 comprises 16 residues. Deletions cut 1 base from V and 2 bases from J, with 12 bases between. The DNA for the CDR3 is TGTGCCAGCAGCTTAGGGCGGACGAACCCTGGAAACACCATATATTTT. It is translated as CASSLGRTNPGNTIYF.

The rearrangement joins TRBV19 to TRBJ1-4; D is unresolved. CDR3 length equals 17 residues. CDR1 is LNHDA and CDR2 is SQIVND in the germline V gene (reference sequence). The ends were cut back, 1 base at V and 5 bases at J, with 17 bases in the middle. Written as DNA, the CDR3 is TGTGCCAGTAGTATAGGAGAGAGCAACTTTACGAATGAAAAACTGTTTTTT. As protein: CASSIGESNFTNEKLFF.

The chain carries TRBV7-2 and TRBJ1-5; D is perhaps TRBD1 (5 bases). This CDR3 has 12 amino acids. Trimming removed 1 base at V and 9 bases at J, with 7 bases between. CDR1 and CDR2 from the germline V gene are SGHTA and FQGNSA. CDR3 sequence: CASSLVGGPQHF. The CDR3 nucleotides are TGTGCCAGCAGCTTAGTTGGGGGGCCCCAGCATTTT.

The chain combines TRBV30 with TRBJ2-3, with D hard to call. Germline CDR1 and CDR2: GTSNPN and SVGIG (reference sequence). V was shortened by 1 base and J by 6 bases, with 11 bases between the two germline ends. The CDR3 loop spans 13 amino acids. CDR3 in amino acids: CAWSGPSRDTQYF. As DNA, the CDR3 is TGTGCCTGGAGTGGACCCTCAAGGGATACGCAGTATTTT.

The chain is built from TRBV19 and TRBJ1-3, with unresolved D. This CDR3 is built from 14 residues. Germline-derived CDR1 and CDR2 are LNHDA and SQIVND (reference sequence). The ends were cut back, 4 bases at V and 0 bases at J, with 7 bases in the middle. The CDR3 here is CASSTGGSGNTIYF. The CDR3 region has the DNA TGTGCCAGTAGTACCGGCGGCTCTGGAAACACCATATATTTT.

The rearrangement joins TRBV19 to TRBJ1-5; 7 positions agree with TRBD1. Germline CDR1 is LNHDA and CDR2 is SQIVND (reference sequence). The CDR3 has 15 residues. Trimming took 5 bases from V and 6 from J; bases not matched to a gene: 10. The CDR3, as DNA: TGTGCCAGTAGTCTCAGGGGGGCAAGCGGTCAGCCCCAGCATTTT. Amino acids: CASSLRGASGQPQHF.

The gene calls are TRBV5-5 and TRBJ2-5; 7 bases align to TRBD2. V trimming: 0 bases; J trimming: 2 bases; junction bases outside the gene matches: 4. CDR1 and CDR2 (germline): SGHKS, YYEKEE (reference sequence). CDR3 size: 15 residues. CDR3 amino acids: CASSLAAGVQETQYF. CDR3 coding DNA: TGTGCCAGCAGCTTGGCGGCGGGAGTACAAGAGACCCAGTACTTC. The full variable domain, completed using reference TRBV5-5 and TRBJ2-5, is DAGVTQSPTHLIKTRGQQVTLRCSPISGHKSVSWYQQVLGQGPQFIFQYYEKEERGRGNFPDRFSARQFPNYSSELNVNALLLGDSALYLCASSLAAGVQETQYFGPGTRLLVL.

The chain couples TRBV6-5 to TRBJ2-3; no clear D gene. This CDR3 comprises 11 residues. The germline V gene encodes CDR1 MNHEY and CDR2 SVGAGI. V was shortened by 7 bases and J by 4 bases, with 6 bases between the two germline ends. This CDR3 is CASILADTQYF. Here the CDR3 DNA reads TGTGCCAGCATCCTAGCAGATACGCAGTATTTT.

V is TRBV6-1 and J is TRBJ1-6; no firm D call. CDR3 length: 15 amino acids. V was cut by 2 bases and J by 8 bases, with 13 bases left in between. CDR1 and CDR2 (germline): MNHNS, SASEGT. The CDR3 DNA follows: TGTGCCAGCAGTGAACTGGACGTAGACGATTCACCCCTCCACTTT. Translating it yields CASSELDVDDSPLHF.

The genes are TRBV2 and TRBJ2-3, with D perhaps matching TRBD1 or TRBD2 (5 bases each). In germline, CDR1 is SNHLY, CDR2 FYNNEI. V was pared by 6 bases and J by 1 base, with 8 bases between. The CDR3 loop spans 13 amino acids. Here the CDR3 reads CASRGTRTDTQYF. The CDR3 nucleotides are TGTGCCAGCAGAGGGACCCGCACAGATACGCAGTATTTT.

This clone was detected a few times. Here the CDR3 omits its conserved ending phenylalanine or tryptophan, so a read error is the likely source. Because the CDR3's place on the DNA is in doubt, the DNA is left out and the CDR3 is given as listed by TCRdb. The V and J genes are TRBV7-9 and TRBJ1-3; the DNA was not compared with TRBD1, the D call given in the table. Germline CDR1 and CDR2: SEHNR and FQNEAQ (reference sequence). Inclusive of both ends, the CDR3 amounts to 13 amino acids. The CDR3 sequence: CASSNRDRVTLSL.

The count of this clone is one. The chain links TRBV5-1 to TRBJ1-3; D is ambiguous. The CDR3 sequence is 16 residues long. The germline gives CDR1 SGHRS, CDR2 YFSETQ. V was trimmed by 2 bases and J by 1 base, leaving 13 bases between them. The CDR3 nucleotides are TGCGCCAGCAGCTTTGATTCGGACCGGTCTGGAAACACCATATATTTT. It is translated as CASSFDSDRSGNTIYF.

The rearrangement joins TRBV5-1 to TRBJ2-1, with D perhaps given as TRBD1 or TRBD2 (9 bases each). V gave up 5 bases and J gave up 1 base, with 28 bases separating them. Germline assignment: CDR1 SGHRS and CDR2 YFSETQ. The CDR3 runs 20 residues. CDR3 loop: CASRANGTGMREGSYNEQFF. As DNA, the CDR3 is TGCGCCAGCAGGGCGAACGGGACAGGGATGCGGGAGGGTTCCTACAATGAGCAGTTCTTC.

DNA of the CDR3: TGTGCCAGTAGTGTTACTAGCGGCCCCTACGAGCAGTACTTC. Translated: CASSVTSGPYEQYF. The gene calls are TRBV19 and TRBJ2-7, with 8 bases fitting TRBD2. Per the germline V gene, CDR1 is LNHDA and CDR2 is SQIVND (reference sequence). The CDR3 has 14 amino acids. The ends lost 5 bases at V and 2 bases at J; junction bases unmatched: 5.

The chain links TRBV19 to TRBJ2-7; 15 bases are a match to TRBD2. Germline loops: CDR1 LNHDA, CDR2 SQIVND (reference sequence). The CDR3 runs 17 residues. V shed 5 bases, J shed 6 bases, and the junction held 11 bases outside the gene matches. CDR3 sequence (DNA): TGTGCCAGTAGTCCAGGGACTAGCGGGAGGCCGTCCGGCGAGCAGTACTTC. It encodes CASSPGTSGRPSGEQYF.

CDR3 loop: CASSRLEGLTDTQYF. The DNA of the CDR3 is TGTGCCAGCAGTCGCCTCGAGGGGCTCACAGATACGCAGTATTTT. The V gene is TRBV6-5, the J gene TRBJ2-3; D is tentatively TRBD1 or TRBD2 (5 bases each). Germline lookup yields CDR1 MNHEY and CDR2 SVGAGI. The V and J ends lost 5 bases and 2 bases respectively, with 14 bases between them. This CDR3 region has 15 residues.

The chain combines TRBV12-3 or TRBV12-4 with TRBJ2-7; 8 bases fit TRBD1. The V and J ends lost 5 bases and 3 bases, in that order; junction bases with no gene match: 3. The CDR3 is made up of 13 amino acids. The CDR3 reads CASSATGDYEQYF. The CDR3 bases are TGTGCCAGCAGTGCGACAGGGGACTACGAGCAGTACTTC.

This rearrangement joins TRBV28 to TRBJ1-3; possible D gene TRBD1, 5 bases. With 10 bases removed from V and 3 bases from J, the gap between germline ends came to 16 bases. The CDR3 totals 14 residues. CDR1 is MDHEN, CDR2 SYDVKM, per germline. In DNA, the CDR3 is TGTGCCACCGGGGGGGGGTCGGATGGAAACACCATATATTTT. Residues: CATGGGSDGNTIYF. Supplemented by reference TRBV28 and TRBJ1-3, the full variable domain reads DVKVTQSSRYLVKRTGEKVFLECVQDMDHENMFWYRQDPGLGLRLIYFSYDVKMKEKGDIPEGYSVSREKKERFSLILESASTNQTSMYLCATGGGSDGNTIYFGEGSWLTVV.

The V gene is TRBV5-1, the J gene TRBJ2-5; 9 bases agree with TRBD1. Germline V CDR1 and CDR2: SGHRS, YFSETQ. This CDR3 is built from 15 residues. J was trimmed by 0 bases and V by 4 bases; bases with no gene match: 4. The CDR3 sequence: CASSRDRVHQETQYF. CDR3 coding DNA: TGCGCCAGCAGCCGGGACAGGGTGCACCAAGAGACCCAGTACTTC. The full variable domain, with the rest looked up from reference TRBV5-1 and TRBJ2-5, is KAGVTQTPRYLIKTRGQQVTLSCSPISGHRSVSWYQQTPGQGLQFLFEYFSETQRNKGNFPGRFSGRQFSNSRSEMNVSTLELGDSALYLCASSRDRVHQETQYFGPGTRLLVL.

V and J are TRBV6-5 and TRBJ2-5; 9 nucleotides agree with TRBD2. The CDR3 sequence is 14 residues long. The V gene's germline CDR1 is MNHEY and CDR2 SVGAGI. The V segment lost 5 bases and the J segment 4 bases; nucleotides outside the gene matches: 5. The CDR3 region has the DNA TGTGCCAGCAGTCAGGGACTAGCCTTAGAGACCCAGTACTTC. Translating it yields CASSQGLALETQYF.

The chain links TRBV6-5 to TRBJ2-3; 8 bases match TRBD1. There are 15 residues in the CDR3. V was pared by 6 bases and J by 0 bases, with 5 bases of the junction left unmatched. Germline CDR1 is MNHEY and CDR2 is SVGAGI. This chain's CDR3 is CASSDRGGSTDTQYF. The CDR3, as DNA: TGTGCCAGCAGCGACAGGGGAGGTAGCACAGATACGCAGTATTTT.

The V call is TRBV11-3, the J call TRBJ2-7, with D uncertain. V was clipped by 1 base and J by 4 bases, with 8 bases between them. This CDR3 has 13 amino acids. Looked up from germline, CDR1 is SGHNT and CDR2 is YENEEA. The CDR3 coding sequence is TGTGCCAGCAGCTTAGGGACCGAATACGAGCAGTACTTC. This gives the protein CASSLGTEYEQYF.

This clone was detected only once. V and J are TRBV2 and TRBJ1-1; D is unresolved. Trimming removed 3 bases at V and 3 bases at J, with 2 bases between. Germline CDR1 and CDR2: SNHLY and FYNNEI. The CDR3 is made up of 11 amino acids. In DNA form, the CDR3 reads TGTGCCAGCAGTGATCACACTGAAGCTTTCTTT. Its translation is CASSDHTEAFF. The entire variable domain, with the rest obtained from reference TRBV2 and TRBJ1-1, is as follows: EPEVTQTPSHQVTQMGQEVILRCVPISNHLYFYWYRQILGQKVEFLVSFYNNEISEKSEIFDDQFSVERPDGSNFTLKIRSTKLEDSAMYFCASSDHTEAFFGQGTRLTVV.

About this clone: Other DNA sequences from this sample encode an identical CDR3 as well. The J gene is TRBJ2-1, the V gene TRBV19, with 7 bases fitting TRBD2. Germline trimming cut 5 bases from V and 13 bases from J; bases unmatched to any gene: 11. CDR3 length: 13 amino acids. Germline V gene data show CDR1 as LNHDA and CDR2 as SQIVND (reference sequence). CDR3 nucleotides: TGTGCCAGTAGTCCCCTAGGCGGGGGTGAACAGTTCTTC. Amino acid sequence: CASSPLGGGEQFF.

The chain combines TRBV7-3 with TRBJ2-3; D is unresolved. The germline CDR1 and CDR2 sequences are SGHTA and FQGTGA. The CDR3 consists of 14 residues. V was trimmed by 3 bases and J by 0 bases, leaving 7 bases between them. The CDR3 region is CASSLESSTDTQYF. CDR3 nucleotide sequence: TGTGCCAGCAGCTTGGAGTCTAGCACAGATACGCAGTATTTT.

The chain carries TRBV5-1 and TRBJ1-2, with TRBD1 matching over 7 bases. The germline CDR1 and CDR2 sequences are SGHRS and YFSETQ. The CDR3 sequence is 13 residues long. V gave up 4 bases and J gave up 8 bases; unmatched junction bases: 8. CDR3 sequence: CASSIYRGWGYTF. For the CDR3, the DNA is TGCGCCAGCAGCATATACAGGGGTTGGGGCTACACCTTC. The complete variable domain, with remaining parts taken from reference TRBV5-1 and TRBJ1-2, reads KAGVTQTPRYLIKTRGQQVTLSCSPISGHRSVSWYQQTPGQGLQFLFEYFSETQRNKGNFPGRFSGRQFSNSRSEMNVSTLELGDSALYLCASSIYRGWGYTFGSGTRLTVV.

The rearrangement joins TRBV6-5 to TRBJ2-2; 7 bases fit TRBD2. Germline CDR1 reads MNHEY; CDR2 reads SVGAGI. The length of the CDR3 is 15 residues. V lost 5 bases, J lost 4 bases, and 7 bases stayed unmatched. The CDR3 DNA sequence: TGTGCCAGCAGTAGAGCGGGGTATAGCACCGGGGAGCTGTTTTTT. This encodes CASSRAGYSTGELFF.

J is TRBJ2-7 and V is TRBV2; 7 positions agree with TRBD2. Germline CDR1 and CDR2: SNHLY and FYNNEI. The CDR3 consists of 15 residues. V was pared by 3 bases and J by 0 bases, with 5 bases of the junction left unmatched. The CDR3 DNA follows: TGTGCCAGCAGTGAGCGGCTAGCGGTCTCCTACGAGCAGTACTTC. It specifies CASSERLAVSYEQYF. The full variable domain, completed using reference TRBV2 and TRBJ2-7, is EPEVTQTPSHQVTQMGQEVILRCVPISNHLYFYWYRQILGQKVEFLVSFYNNEISEKSEIFDDQFSVERPDGSNFTLKIRSTKLEDSAMYFCASSERLAVSYEQYFGPGTRLTVT.